The source of this T cell receptor (beta chain) is a study of response to subunit inactivated influenza vaccine. Findings and caveats of the study: The authors suggested that few new T cells are recruited per seasonal influenza vaccination.

To note about this clonotype: Antigen: not known.

TCRdb re-called the RT-PCR reads through MiXCR, storing one row per CDR3 protein. The sample yields hundreds of thousands of distinct CDR3 sequences, 21% seen once. V shed 0 bases and J shed 2 bases, with 12 bases lying between them. The CDR3 contains 15 residues. The V gene's germline CDR1 is DFQATT and CDR2 SNEGSKA (reference sequence). Sequenced here: PBMCs from blood, sampled about 20 months after vaccination. This TCR came from a man aged 50 to 75 who received an inactivated influenza vaccine. The chain combines TRBV20-1 with TRBJ2-3; D remains ambiguous. The CDR3 DNA is TGCAGTGCTAGAGATATGTTACTATACACAGATACGCAGTATTTT. It yields the protein CSARDMLLYTDTQYF.